This T cell receptor beta chain emerged from a study of T cells after posttransplantation cyclophosphamide. Study-wide results and caveats: Recipient CMV seropositivity and CMV reactivation strongly tracked TRB clonality.

Controls had myeloablative marrow grafts with methotrexate and calcineurin inhibitor, sampled at 1 year. Trimming cost V 8 bases and J 7 bases, with 8 bases left between them. CDR1 and CDR2 (germline): MNHNS, SASEGT. The CDR3 is made up of 11 amino acids. Profiling relied on immunoSEQ multiplex PCR, and the TCRdb table lists in-frame clones only, not all of them. The table has roughly 21,000 clones, approximately 86% seen once. As to this clone: Its antigen is currently unknown.

The sample consisted of PBMCs, taken 362 days after allogeneic stem cell transplant with calcineurin inhibitor and methotrexate. The origin of this receptor is a female patient aged 30 to 40 who received an allogeneic stem cell transplant from an unrelated donor, was CMV-positive, and had acute and chronic GVHD. Some of the T cells might come from the graft donor. This sequence joins TRBV6-1 and TRBJ2-2; D gene ambiguous. The CDR3 loop is CASGAGGELFF. The DNA for the CDR3 is TGTGCCAGCGGAGCTGGCGGGGAGCTGTTTTTT.